Listed below are T cell receptor beta chains from one sample, sequenced in a study of CD8+ T cells in alopecia areata. Produced via immunoSEQ multiplex PCR; TCRdb's table is partial and in-frame only. The sample includes 110,000 to 150,000 clones, about 60% of them seen just once. The sequenced sample was CD4+ T cells sorted from blood, obtained at week 0. Source of these receptors: a human donor with alopecia areata. The CDR3 runs from the conserved cysteine through the conserved F or W. A D gene is named only where the DNA matches it firmly. Size tells how often a clone was seen (once, few, many) or the class of an expanded clone, and some rows leave it out.

j_call v_call d_call clone_size cdr3_nt cdr3_aa
TRBJ1-1 TRBV7-8 . . TGTGCCAGCAGCTTAGTTATCTGGAGTGACACTGAAGCTTTCTTT CASSLVIWSDTEAFF
TRBJ1-5 TRBV4-2 . few TGTGCCAGCAGCCAAGATACAGGGTATCAGCCCCAGCATTTT CASSQDTGYQPQHF
TRBJ1-4 TRBV4-3 . . TGCGCCAGCAGCCAAGTTGTCTCCACTAATGAAAAACTGTTTTTT CASSQVVSTNEKLFF
TRBJ1-5 TRBV10-3 . few TGTGCCATCCGGGGGGAGAGCAATCAGCCCCAGCATTTT CAIRGESNQPQHF
TRBJ2-7 TRBV7-2 TRBD2 . TGTGCCAGCAGCCCGGGACTAGCGGACTACGAGCAGTACTTC CASSPGLADYEQYF
TRBJ2-7 TRBV7-9 TRBD2 . TGTGCCAGCACCCTGAGCGGGGACGAGCAGTACTTC CASTLSGDEQYF
TRBJ2-3 TRBV5-4 . few TGTGCCAGCAGCCCGAGGGACAGAGGGAGGACAGATACGCAGTATTTT CASSPRDRGRTDTQYF
TRBJ2-3 TRBV7-9 . . TGTGCCAGCAGCCCCGGGCCAGATACGCAGTATTTT CASSPGPDTQYF
TRBJ2-1 TRBV19 TRBD2 . TGTGCCAGTAGCTACCTAGCGGGGGGTTACAATGAGCAGTTCTTC CASSYLAGGYNEQFF
TRBJ2-3 TRBV7-3 . . TGTGCCAGCAGCTCGGATAAGGGCAGCACAGATACGCAGTATTTT CASSSDKGSTDTQYF
TRBJ2-3 TRBV7-7 TRBD2 . TGTGCTAGCAGCCCGGGGGGGCGGGGCACAGATACGCAGTATTTT CASSPGGRGTDTQYF
TRBJ2-3 TRBV5-1 TRBD2 few TGCGCCAGCAGCCCGCGGACTAGCGGGGGTAGCAAAGCTAGCACAGATACGCAGTATTTT CASSPRTSGGSKASTDTQYF
TRBJ2-7 TRBV7-2 . . TGTGCCAGCAGCTTAGATCTATCGAGGCAGTACTTC CASSLDLSRQYF
TRBJ2-1 TRBV5-1 . . TGCGCCAGCAGGGTAGGGTTCAATGAGCAGTTCTTC CASRVGFNEQFF
TRBJ1-1 TRBV7-9 . once TGTGCCAGCAGCTTTGGTGCGAACACTGAAGCTTTCTTT CASSFGANTEAFF
TRBJ2-7 TRBV7-2 . . TGTGCCAGCAGCCAAGACTCCTACGAGCAGTACTTC CASSQDSYEQYF